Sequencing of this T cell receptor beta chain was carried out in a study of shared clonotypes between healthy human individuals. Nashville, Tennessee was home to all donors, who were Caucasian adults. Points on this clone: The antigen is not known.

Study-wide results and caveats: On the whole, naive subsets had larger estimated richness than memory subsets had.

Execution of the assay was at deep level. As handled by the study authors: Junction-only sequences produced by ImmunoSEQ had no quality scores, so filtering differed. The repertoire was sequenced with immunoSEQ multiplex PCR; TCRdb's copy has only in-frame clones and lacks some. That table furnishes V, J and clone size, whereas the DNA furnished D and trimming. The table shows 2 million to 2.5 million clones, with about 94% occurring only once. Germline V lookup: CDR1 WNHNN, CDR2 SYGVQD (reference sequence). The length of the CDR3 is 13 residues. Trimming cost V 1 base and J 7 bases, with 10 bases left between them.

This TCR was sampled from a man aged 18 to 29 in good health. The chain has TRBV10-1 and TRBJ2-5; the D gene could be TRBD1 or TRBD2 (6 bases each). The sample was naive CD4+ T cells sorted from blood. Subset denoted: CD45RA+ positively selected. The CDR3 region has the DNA TGCGCCAGCAGTGAGTTACAGGGAGGGACCCAGTACTTC. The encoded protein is CASSELQGGTQYF.